This T cell receptor (beta chain) was sequenced during a study of shared clonotypes between healthy human individuals. About the research overall: Per-donor plates numbered three CD4 naive, three CD4 memory, two CD8 naive and one CD8 memory.

The donors, healthy adults who were HIV-negative, had experienced no recent acute infections or vaccinations. In regard to this clone: Its target is unknown.

General study findings and limits: The four-donor shared clonotypes exceeded non-shared clonotypes in generation probability, with non-shared ones scoring lower.

When replicate PCRs were run on sorted subsets, they used 150 to 200 ng DNA, some 30,000 T cell genomes. TCRdb's copy holds only in-frame clones and misses some; the assay was immunoSEQ multiplex PCR. The repertoire has roughly 2 million clones, 95% of them found once; the top ten carry about 0.13%. Sequencing was performed on naive CD4+ T cells sorted from blood. The subset: CD45RA+ positively selected. This TCR was sampled from a man between 18 and 29 years old in good health.

CDR3 sequence reads: CASNGGQGTYEQYF. In DNA, the CDR3 is TGTGCCTCCAACGGTGGCCAGGGGACCTACGAGCAGTACTTC. The chain recombines TRBV10-3 with TRBJ2-7, with D possibly being TRBD1 (6 bases). Trimming removed 11 bases from V and 2 bases from J, with 19 bases in between. Germline CDR1 is ENHRY and CDR2 is SYGVKD. The CDR3 is made up of 14 amino acids.